The clone carrying this T cell receptor (beta chain) occurred a few times. No antigen is known for it. Germline values: CDR1 KGHSH, CDR2 LQKENI. The CDR3 is 14 amino acids. Germline trimming cut 4 bases from V and 6 bases from J; bases unmatched to any gene: 2. The data were obtained in a study of early T cells in non-severe SARS-CoV-2 infection. Study as a whole: Bulk RNA taken from unsorted whole blood was sequenced, leaving chains unpaired.

Points from the study as a whole: Anti-spike CD8 responses were favored in VDJdb matching, and private and CD4 specificities were missed.

Individually, cDNA molecules had unique molecular identifiers attached to them. TCRdb used MiXCR to reprocess the 5' RACE reads, holding one entry per CDR3 protein. The sample lists 45,000 to 55,000 distinct CDR3 sequences, approximately 6.2% seen once, with just under 4% in the top ten. V and J are TRBV18 and TRBJ2-3, with TRBD2 matching 12 bases. The sample comprised whole blood. The sequence was collected from an adult who was a healthcare worker with PCR-confirmed SARS-CoV-2 infection or an uninfected control (not recorded which). CDR3 DNA sequence: TGTGCCAGCTCACGACTAGCGGGGGAGGATACGCAGTATTTT. This encodes CASSRLAGEDTQYF. Filled out from reference TRBV18 and TRBJ2-3, the complete variable domain reads NAGVMQNPRHLVRRRGQEARLRCSPMKGHSHVYWYRQLPEEGLKFMVYLQKENIIDESGMPKERFSAEFPKEGPSILRIQQVVRGDSAAYFCASSRLAGEDTQYFGPGTRLTVL.